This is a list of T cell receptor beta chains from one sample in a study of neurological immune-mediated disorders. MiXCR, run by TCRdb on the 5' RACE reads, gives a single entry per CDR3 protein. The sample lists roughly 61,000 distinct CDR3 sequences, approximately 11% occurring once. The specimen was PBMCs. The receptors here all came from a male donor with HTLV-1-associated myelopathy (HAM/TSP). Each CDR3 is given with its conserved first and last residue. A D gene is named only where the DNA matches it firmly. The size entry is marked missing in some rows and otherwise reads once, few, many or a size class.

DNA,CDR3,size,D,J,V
TGTGCCAGCAGCCCCCTTCGGGACAATGAGCAGTTCTTC,CASSPLRDNEQFF,many,NA,TRBJ2-1,TRBV4-2
TGTGCCAGCAGTCCTGCCAGGTACGAGCAGTACTTC,CASSPARYEQYF,many,NA,TRBJ2-7,TRBV6-2/TRBV6-3
TGCAGTGCTAGTGCAGACAGGATCAACGAGCAGTACTTC,CSASADRINEQYF,many,NA,TRBJ2-7,TRBV20-1
TGTGCCAGCAGCCAGAGTGGGCCCGCCAAAAACATTCAGTACTTC,CASSQSGPAKNIQYF,many,NA,TRBJ2-4,TRBV14
TGTGCCAGCAGTTTAGCGGAAACCTACGAGCAGTACTTC,CASSLAETYEQYF,many,NA,TRBJ2-7,TRBV12-3/TRBV12-4
TGTGCCAGCAGTCTACAGGGAAATTCACCCCTCCACTTT,CASSLQGNSPLHF,many,NA,TRBJ1-6,TRBV11-2
TGTGCCAGCGGCCAGGGGCCGAACACTGAAGCTTTCTTT,CASGQGPNTEAFF,few,NA,TRBJ1-1,TRBV25-1
TGCAGTGCTAGACAGGGGTCTTTCACCGGGGAGCTGTTTTTT,CSARQGSFTGELFF,many,NA,TRBJ2-2,TRBV20-1
TGTGCCATCAGTGGACTAGCGGGGAACACCGGGGAGCTGTTTTTT,CAISGLAGNTGELFF,many,TRBD2,TRBJ2-2,TRBV10-3
TGTGCCAGCAGCCCGGGACGAAACTATGGCTACACCTTC,CASSPGRNYGYTF,many,NA,TRBJ1-2,TRBV3-1
TGTGCCAGCAGTCAAGACAGGGTTGGCTACACCTTC,CASSQDRVGYTF,many,TRBD1,TRBJ1-2,TRBV27
TGCAGTGCTAGTCGCGGAACAGATACGCAGTATTTT,CSASRGTDTQYF,once,NA,TRBJ2-3,TRBV20-1
TGTGCCAGCAGACCTGAATGGGTGGAGACCCAGTACTTC,CASRPEWVETQYF,many,NA,TRBJ2-5,TRBV12-3/TRBV12-4
TGCGCCAGCAGCTTTGAACAGGGGGCAGGAGGAAACACCATATATTTT,CASSFEQGAGGNTIYF,many,TRBD1,TRBJ1-3,TRBV5-1
TGTGCCATCAGTGTGGCGAGCTCCTACGAGCAGTACTTC,CAISVASSYEQYF,NA,NA,TRBJ2-7,TRBV10-3
TGTGCCAGCAGCACCACTGGACCCGGGGAGCTGTTTTTT,CASSTTGPGELFF,many,NA,TRBJ2-2,TRBV7-8
TGCAGTGCTACCGACAGGGGCTACGAGCAGTACTTC,CSATDRGYEQYF,many,TRBD1,TRBJ2-7,TRBV20-1
TGTGCCAGCAGTAAGGACCTAGACACTGAAGCTTTCTTT,CASSKDLDTEAFF,many,NA,TRBJ1-1,TRBV2
TGCGCCAGCAGAATAGGTGCAACTAATGAAAAACTGTTTTTT,CASRIGATNEKLFF,many,NA,TRBJ1-4,TRBV5-1